The entry that follows covers one T cell receptor beta chain sequence. The table came from immunoSEQ multiplex PCR; TCRdb's copy has only in-frame clones and leaves some out. The sample contains 70,000 to 75,000 clones, around 94% of which appear only once. The entry originates in a study of T cell changes during pregnancy in multiple sclerosis. The CDR3 covers 16 residues. V was cut by 0 bases and J by 2 bases, with 10 bases left in between. The V gene's germline CDR1 is MNHEY and CDR2 SMNVEV (reference sequence). Sample: peripheral blood, taken before pregnancy. The sequence came from a female donor with multiple sclerosis, enrolled in a pregnancy study. The rearrangement joins TRBV27 to TRBJ2-2; possibly TRBD2 for D (7 bases). In DNA, the CDR3 is TGTGCCAGCAGTTTATCGGGGGGGGGCAACACCGGGGAGCTGTTTTTT. Translation: CASSLSGGGNTGELFF.